Each of the 31 T cell receptor beta chains below was sequenced from the same sample in a study of blood T cell repertoires in COVID-19 (TCRdb year 2020). Library generation was performed with the immunoSEQ multiplex PCR assay. The source is immuneACCESS, and TCRdb retained only in-frame sequences with V and J called. Part of the clones is not carried over; for the studies checked, unresolved V genes explain less than half of this, and the remainder is unexplained. The sample includes more than 95,000 clones, with about four fifths observed a single time. Jointly, the top ten make up roughly a sixth of the sample. The sample comprised peripheral blood. The receptors shown here come from a young man with COVID-19, enrolled during active disease.

The rearrangement joins TRBV24-1 to TRBJ2-2; 10 bases are shared with TRBD2. CDR1 KGHDR and CDR2 SFDVKD come from the germline V gene. There are 18 residues in the CDR3. V dropped 8 bases and J dropped 0; count of bases not matched to a gene: 11. Here the CDR3 DNA reads TGTGCCACCACTCCCCCGGATAGCGGGAGGTCGAACACCGGGGAGCTGTTTTTT. Translated: CATTPPDSGRSNTGELFF.

The chain is built from TRBV7-2 and TRBJ2-5; 11 bases map to TRBD2. There are 15 residues in the CDR3. Germline V lookup: CDR1 SGHTA, CDR2 FQGNSA. J lost 4 bases, V lost 3 bases, and 4 bases had no gene match. The DNA for the CDR3 is TGTGCCAGCAGCTTTAGCGGGGGGGCCGGAGAGACCCAGTACTTC. Protein product: CASSFSGGAGETQYF.

The table lists this clone with a few counts. The V call is TRBV18, the J call TRBJ1-3; tentatively, D is TRBD1 (5 bases). CDR3 length: 15 residues. Germline CDR1 KGHSH, CDR2 LQKENI. The germline V and J ends were trimmed by 5 bases and 2 bases, with 13 bases remaining between them. The DNA for the CDR3 is TGTGCCAGCTCAGCGGGGGGGAGCCCTGGAAACACCATATATTTT. This codes for CASSAGGSPGNTIYF.

This clone was counted a few times. The chain couples TRBV16 to TRBJ1-1; 8 bases align to TRBD1. V dropped 1 base and J dropped 7; count of bases not matched to a gene: 14. CDR3 length: 17 amino acids. The germline CDR1 and CDR2 sequences are KGHSY and FQNENV. The CDR3 reads CASSQFYSAGTGLEAFF. CDR3 nucleotide sequence: TGTGCCAGCAGCCAATTCTATTCAGCCGGGACAGGCCTTGAAGCTTTCTTT.

The rearrangement joins TRBV3-1 (or the pseudogene TRBV3-2) to TRBJ2-5; possibly TRBD1 for D (6 bases). This CDR3 has 13 residues. Trimming took off 5 bases at V and 4 bases at J, with 11 bases between the two ends. The germline V gene has CDR1 LGHDT and CDR2 YNNKEL (reference sequence). For the CDR3, the DNA is TGTGCCAGCAGCATAACAGGGCCAGAGACCCAGTACTTC. Encoded protein: CASSITGPETQYF.

The genes are TRBV2 and TRBJ2-5; no clear D. Looked up from germline, CDR1 is SNHLY and CDR2 is FYNNEI. This CDR3 comprises 12 residues. V lost 6 bases to trimming and J lost 5 bases, with 10 bases between them. This CDR3 is CASSELGETQYF. CDR3 sequence (DNA): TGTGCCAGCAGCGAGCTCGGGGAGACCCAGTACTTC.

This chain connects TRBV28 to TRBJ2-1; 11 bases are shared with TRBD2. Trimming took 4 bases from V and 7 from J; bases not matched to a gene: 15. CDR3 length: 18 amino acids. Germline loops: CDR1 MDHEN, CDR2 SYDVKM. The CDR3 loop is CASSSPRLAGGFGNEQFF. CDR3 bases: TGTGCCAGCAGTTCCCCCCGGCTAGCGGGAGGTTTTGGGAATGAGCAGTTCTTC. Variable domain in full (rest from reference TRBV28 and TRBJ2-1): DVKVTQSSRYLVKRTGEKVFLECVQDMDHENMFWYRQDPGLGLRLIYFSYDVKMKEKGDIPEGYSVSREKKERFSLILESASTNQTSMYLCASSSPRLAGGFGNEQFFGPGTRLTVL.

The rearrangement joins TRBV29-1 to TRBJ1-2; 8 nucleotides agree with TRBD1. The CDR3 loop spans 13 amino acids. Germline lookup yields CDR1 SQVTM and CDR2 ANQGSEA. CDR3 sequence (DNA): TGCAGTGTACAGGGGGGACTTAACTATGGCTACACCTTC. Its protein product is CSVQGGLNYGYTF.

The gene calls are TRBV5-1 and TRBJ2-3, with D possibly TRBD2 on 7 matching bases. CDR1 and CDR2 from the germline V gene are SGHRS and YFSETQ. The V and J ends lost 3 bases and 15 bases respectively, with 14 bases between them. The CDR3 spans 11 residues. The CDR3 loop reads CASSYEGGRYF. The DNA of the CDR3 is TGCGCCAGCAGCTACGAGGGGGGGAGATATTTT.

The chain has TRBV9 and TRBJ2-2; D may be TRBD2 (5 bases). The germline V and J ends were trimmed by 3 bases and 4 bases, with 16 bases remaining between them. Germline V gene data show CDR1 as SGDLS and CDR2 as YYNGEE. The CDR3 has 16 residues. CDR3 DNA sequence: TGTGCCAGCAGCGCACACGGTGCCGCGGGCACCGGGGAGCTGTTTTTT. It is translated as CASSAHGAAGTGELFF. The whole variable domain, remainder taken from reference TRBV9 and TRBJ2-2, is DSGVTQTPKHLITATGQRVTLRCSPRSGDLSVYWYQQSLDQGLQFLIQYYNGEERAKGNILERFSAQQFPDLHSELNLSSLELGDSALYFCASSAHGAAGTGELFFGEGSRLTVL.

This clone occurred a few times. The CDR3 loop reads CASSIGRTSGGPQETQYF. CDR3 DNA sequence: TGTGCCAGTAGTATAGGGAGGACTAGCGGGGGGCCTCAAGAGACCCAGTACTTC. The chain is built from TRBV19 and TRBJ2-5; 14 nucleotides align to TRBD2. In germline, CDR1 is LNHDA, CDR2 SQIVND (reference sequence). The CDR3 length is 18 residues. The junction had 6 bases not matched to a gene; V was cut back by 1 base and J by 2 bases.

This clone was seen more than once but under ten times. V is TRBV6-5 and J is TRBJ1-5, with 8 bases that match TRBD1. Unmatched junction bases numbered 6, after V lost 6 bases and J lost 2 bases. Germline-derived CDR1 and CDR2 are MNHEY and SVGAGI. The CDR3 spans 15 residues. The CDR3 region is CASRGTGGGNQPQHF. The CDR3 DNA is TGTGCCAGCAGGGGAACAGGGGGAGGCAATCAGCCCCAGCATTTT.

In regard to this clone: This same CDR3 is encoded by further DNA sequences in the sample. The CDR3 spells CASSSRDRGPEAFF. CDR3 nucleotide sequence: TGCGCCAGCAGCTCTCGGGACAGGGGCCCTGAAGCTTTCTTT. The chain is built from TRBV5-1 and TRBJ1-1; 10 nucleotides match TRBD1. Germline lookup yields CDR1 SGHRS and CDR2 YFSETQ. The CDR3 has 14 amino acids. V was clipped by 3 bases and J by 6 bases; unmatched bases: 5.

The CDR3, as DNA: TGTGCCAGCAGTCTCTACAGGGGGCGGTATAATTCACCCCTCCACTTT. This encodes CASSLYRGRYNSPLHF. The gene calls are TRBV28 and TRBJ1-6, with 9 bases aligning to TRBD1. The CDR3 spans 16 residues. From germline, CDR1 is MDHEN and CDR2 SYDVKM. Germline trimming cut 5 bases from V and 4 bases from J; bases unmatched to any gene: 6.

This clone was counted only a few times. The chain joins TRBV5-1 to TRBJ2-3; maybe TRBD2 (6 bases). Trimming removed 0 bases at V and 0 bases at J, with 17 bases between. The germline CDR1 and CDR2 sequences are SGHRS and YFSETQ. The CDR3 consists of 18 residues. Written as DNA, the CDR3 is TGCGCCAGCAGCTTGGGTAATCCGGGGAGGTACAGCACAGATACGCAGTATTTT. Protein: CASSLGNPGRYSTDTQYF. Supplemented by reference TRBV5-1 and TRBJ2-3, the full variable domain reads KAGVTQTPRYLIKTRGQQVTLSCSPISGHRSVSWYQQTPGQGLQFLFEYFSETQRNKGNFPGRFSGRQFSNSRSEMNVSTLELGDSALYLCASSLGNPGRYSTDTQYFGPGTRLTVL.

This clone was detected a few times. This rearrangement joins TRBV30 to TRBJ1-4, with D hard to call. CDR1 is GTSNPN and CDR2 is SVGIG in the germline V gene (reference sequence). V was pared by 3 bases and J by 3 bases, with 11 bases between. The CDR3 contains 14 residues. The CDR3 reads CAWSRNQANEKLFF. The CDR3 nucleotides are TGTGCCTGGAGCCGCAATCAGGCTAATGAAAAACTGTTTTTT.

This clone has a handful of counts. The chain has TRBV30 and TRBJ1-2; D gene ambiguous. Germline assignment: CDR1 GTSNPN and CDR2 SVGIG (reference sequence). This CDR3 is built from 13 residues. V was cut by 1 base and J by 2 bases, with 8 bases left in between. CDR3 in DNA: TGTGCCTGGAGTGGAGGGATCAACTATGGCTACACCTTC. Protein product: CAWSGGINYGYTF.

The rearrangement links TRBV30 to TRBJ1-6, with D maybe TRBD1 (6 bases). V lost 4 bases and J lost 10, with 11 bases in between. The germline CDR1 and CDR2 sequences are GTSNPN and SVGIG (reference sequence). The CDR3 contains 12 residues. The CDR3 region has the DNA TGTGCCTGGAACCGCGGACAGTCACCCCTCCACTTT. Protein: CAWNRGQSPLHF.

In DNA, the CDR3 is TGTGCCAGCAGCTTAGACGGACAGCCTATGGTTCTCACCTTC. It codes for CASSLDGQPMVLTF. This rearrangement joins TRBV7-8 to TRBJ1-2; weak D call: TRBD1 (6 bases). Trimming left V 1 base short and J 13 bases short, with 19 bases between. The V gene's germline CDR1 is SGHVS and CDR2 FQNEAQ. The CDR3 spans 14 residues.

The chain carries TRBV27 and TRBJ2-2, with TRBD1 matching 9 bases. This CDR3 has 16 residues. In germline, CDR1 is MNHEY, CDR2 SMNVEV (reference sequence). V lost 5 bases to trimming and J lost 6 bases; unmatched junction nucleotides: 10. The CDR3, as DNA: TGTGCCAGCAGTGTTAGGACAGGGGTGTTCTCCGGGGAGCTGTTTTTT. Protein: CASSVRTGVFSGELFF.

The V gene is TRBV7-9, the J gene TRBJ1-1, with D uncertain. There are 14 residues in the CDR3. Germline V CDR1 and CDR2: SEHNR, FQNEAQ (reference sequence). V lost 1 base, J lost 1 base, and 7 bases lay in between. CDR3 DNA sequence: TGTGCCAGCAGCTTAGTAGGGAGGAACACTGAAGCTTTCTTT. Translating it yields CASSLVGRNTEAFF.

This rearrangement joins TRBV19 to TRBJ2-7; 7 nucleotides align to TRBD1. The CDR3 runs 16 residues. V was pared by 5 bases and J by 3 bases, with 13 bases of the junction left unmatched. Germline V gene sequence: CDR1 LNHDA, CDR2 SQIVND (reference sequence). The CDR3 sequence: CASSVQWTGTFYEQYF. The CDR3 nucleotides are TGTGCCAGTAGTGTCCAGTGGACAGGCACCTTCTACGAGCAGTACTTC.

The chain has TRBV28 and TRBJ2-5; D may be TRBD1 (5 bases). The CDR3 spans 13 residues. Trimming took 6 bases from V and 5 from J, leaving 13 bases between them. The germline V gene encodes CDR1 MDHEN and CDR2 SYDVKM. The CDR3 region is CASSFRVRETQYF. Here the CDR3 DNA reads TGTGCCAGCAGCTTCAGGGTAAGGGAGACCCAGTACTTC.

The V and J genes are TRBV6-5 and TRBJ1-2; TRBD1 might be the D (5 bases). The V and J ends lost 5 bases and 4 bases respectively, with 17 bases between them. The CDR3 length is 15 residues. In germline, CDR1 is MNHEY, CDR2 SVGAGI. The CDR3 reads CASSRQGIRSYGYTF. In DNA form, the CDR3 reads TGTGCCAGCAGTCGGCAGGGAATTAGGAGCTATGGCTACACCTTC.

This rearrangement joins TRBV5-1 to TRBJ2-3; D may be TRBD2 (5 bases). Trimming stripped 6 bases from V and 4 bases from J, with 18 bases between. Germline V gives CDR1 SGHRS, CDR2 YFSETQ. CDR3 length equals 15 residues. The CDR3 is CASIVGLGPADTQYF. CDR3 DNA: TGCGCCAGCATCGTCGGACTCGGTCCCGCAGATACGCAGTATTTT.

The V gene is TRBV25-1, the J gene TRBJ2-1, with D possibly being TRBD2 (6 bases). The CDR3 is made up of 14 amino acids. V gave up 3 bases and J gave up 4 bases, with 10 bases separating them. Germline CDR1 and CDR2: MGHDK and SYGVNS. CDR3 protein: CASSEAGTYNEQFF. The CDR3 DNA is TGTGCCAGCAGTGAGGCCGGGACTTACAATGAGCAGTTCTTC.

V is TRBV27 and J is TRBJ1-1, with D possibly TRBD1 on 5 matching bases. The germline V gene encodes CDR1 MNHEY and CDR2 SMNVEV (reference sequence). V was pared by 6 bases and J by 13 bases, with 24 bases between. The CDR3 has 14 amino acids. The CDR3 is CASRAYLGHGLGFF. CDR3 in DNA: TGTGCCAGCAGGGCCTACCTAGGACACGGTCTAGGTTTCTTT.

This chain joins TRBV6-5 and TRBJ2-5; D may be TRBD2 (5 bases). Trimming cost V 7 bases and J 4 bases, with 13 bases left between them. Germline V gene data show CDR1 as MNHEY and CDR2 as SVGAGI. The CDR3 consists of 13 residues. The CDR3 sequence is CASTDGNRETQYF. The CDR3 DNA reads as TGTGCCAGCACGGACGGGAATCGAGAGACCCAGTACTTC.

This rearrangement joins TRBV5-6 to TRBJ2-7, with 7 positions matching TRBD1. The CDR3 spans 15 residues. In germline, CDR1 is SGHDT, CDR2 YYEEEE. V lost 1 base and J lost 7; bases outside the gene matches: 11. The CDR3 is CASSLSLQGLGEQYF. CDR3 nucleotide sequence: TGTGCCAGCAGCTTGAGTTTACAGGGGCTGGGGGAGCAGTACTTC.

J is TRBJ2-3 and V is TRBV6-5; 10 bases are a match to TRBD2. With 4 bases clipped from V and 1 base from J, the junction kept 5 bases outside the gene matches. The germline gives CDR1 MNHEY, CDR2 SVGAGI. CDR3 length: 16 residues. CDR3 DNA: TGTGCCAGCAGTTCGAACCTAGCGGGAGGCACAGATACGCAGTATTTT. It yields the protein CASSSNLAGGTDTQYF.

In its sample, this clone was seen a few times. The rearrangement joins TRBV6-5 to TRBJ1-1; tentative D call: TRBD1 (6 bases). Per the germline V gene, CDR1 is MNHEY and CDR2 is SVGAGI. V lost 8 bases and J lost 3, with 13 bases in between. There are 13 residues in the CDR3. CDR3 sequence (DNA): TGTGCCAGCGTACCGGGACACCACACTGAAGCTTTCTTT. Amino acids: CASVPGHHTEAFF.